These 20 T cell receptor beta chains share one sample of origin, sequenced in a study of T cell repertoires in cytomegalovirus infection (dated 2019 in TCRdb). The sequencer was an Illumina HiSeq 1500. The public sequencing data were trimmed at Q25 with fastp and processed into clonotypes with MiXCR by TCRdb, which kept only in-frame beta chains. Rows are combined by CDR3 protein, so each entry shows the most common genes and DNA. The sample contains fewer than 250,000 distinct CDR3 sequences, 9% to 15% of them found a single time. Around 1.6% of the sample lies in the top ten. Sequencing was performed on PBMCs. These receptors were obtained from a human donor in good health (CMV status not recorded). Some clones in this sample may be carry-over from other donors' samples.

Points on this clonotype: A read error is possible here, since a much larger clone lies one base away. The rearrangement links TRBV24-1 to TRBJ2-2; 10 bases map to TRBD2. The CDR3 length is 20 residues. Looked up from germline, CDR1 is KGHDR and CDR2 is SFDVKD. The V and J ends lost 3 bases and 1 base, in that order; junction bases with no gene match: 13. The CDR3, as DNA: TGTGCCACCAGTGATACCGGGACTAGCGAGTCTCTGGTGAACACCGGGGAGCTGTTTTTT. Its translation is CATSDTGTSESLVNTGELFF.

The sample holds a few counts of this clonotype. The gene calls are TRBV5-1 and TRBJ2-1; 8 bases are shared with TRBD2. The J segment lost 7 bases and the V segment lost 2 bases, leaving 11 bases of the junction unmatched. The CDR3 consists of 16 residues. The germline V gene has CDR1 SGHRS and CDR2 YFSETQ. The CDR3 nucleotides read TGCGCCAGCAGCTTCCTGGATAGCGGGAATGGGAATGAGCAGTTCTTC. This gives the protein CASSFLDSGNGNEQFF.

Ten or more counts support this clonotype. CDR3 sequence (DNA): TGTGCCAGCAGTCGGACTAGCGGGAGTGGACAAGAGACCCAGTACTTC. It encodes CASSRTSGSGQETQYF. The gene calls are TRBV12-3 or TRBV12-4 and TRBJ2-5; the match to TRBD2 covers 13 bases. CDR3 length: 16 amino acids. The J segment lost 2 bases and the V segment lost 5 bases, leaving 5 bases of the junction unmatched.

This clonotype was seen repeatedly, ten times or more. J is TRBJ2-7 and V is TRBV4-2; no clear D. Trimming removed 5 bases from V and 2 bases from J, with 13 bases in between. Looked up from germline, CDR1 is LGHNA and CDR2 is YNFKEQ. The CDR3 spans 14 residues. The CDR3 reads CASSSRLAPYEQYF. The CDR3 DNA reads TGTGCCAGCAGCTCCCGCCTTGCCCCCTACGAGCAGTACTTC.

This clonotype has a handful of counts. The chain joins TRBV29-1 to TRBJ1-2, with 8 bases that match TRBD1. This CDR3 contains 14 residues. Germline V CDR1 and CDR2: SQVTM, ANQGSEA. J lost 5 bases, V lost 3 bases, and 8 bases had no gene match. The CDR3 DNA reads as TGCAGCGTTGAGGGGTTGGGACAGGTTTATGGCTACACCTTC. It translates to CSVEGLGQVYGYTF.

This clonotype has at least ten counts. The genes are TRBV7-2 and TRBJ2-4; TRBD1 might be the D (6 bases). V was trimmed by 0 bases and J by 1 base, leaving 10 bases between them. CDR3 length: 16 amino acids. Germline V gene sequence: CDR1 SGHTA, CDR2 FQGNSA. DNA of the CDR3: TGTGCCAGCAGCTTAGCGACCCAGGGGGCCAAAAACATTCAGTACTTC. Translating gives CASSLATQGAKNIQYF. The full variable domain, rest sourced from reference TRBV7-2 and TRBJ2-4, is GAGVSQSPSNKVTEKGKDVELRCDPISGHTALYWYRQSLGQGLEFLIYFQGNSAPDKSGLPSDRFSAERTGGSVSTLTIQRTQQEDSAVYLCASSLATQGAKNIQYFGAGTRLSVL.

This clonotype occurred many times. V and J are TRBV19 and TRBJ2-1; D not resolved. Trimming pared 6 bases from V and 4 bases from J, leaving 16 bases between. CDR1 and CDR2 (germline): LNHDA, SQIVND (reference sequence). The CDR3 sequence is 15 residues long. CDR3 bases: TGTGCCAGTAGCATCGACCTAGTGGGTTACAATGAGCAGTTCTTC. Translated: CASSIDLVGYNEQFF.

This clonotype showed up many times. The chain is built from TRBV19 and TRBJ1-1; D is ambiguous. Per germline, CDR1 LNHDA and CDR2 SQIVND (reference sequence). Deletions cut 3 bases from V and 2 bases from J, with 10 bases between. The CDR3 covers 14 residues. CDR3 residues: CASSIGPANTEAFF. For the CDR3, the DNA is TGTGCCAGTAGTATTGGCCCGGCCAACACTGAAGCTTTCTTT.

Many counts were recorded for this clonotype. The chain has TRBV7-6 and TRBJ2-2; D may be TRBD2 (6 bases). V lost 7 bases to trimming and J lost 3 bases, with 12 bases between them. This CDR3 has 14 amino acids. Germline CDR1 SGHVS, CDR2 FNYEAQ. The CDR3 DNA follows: TGTGCCAGCACCCAAGGAGGGGACACCGGGGAGCTGTTTTTT. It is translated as CASTQGGDTGELFF.

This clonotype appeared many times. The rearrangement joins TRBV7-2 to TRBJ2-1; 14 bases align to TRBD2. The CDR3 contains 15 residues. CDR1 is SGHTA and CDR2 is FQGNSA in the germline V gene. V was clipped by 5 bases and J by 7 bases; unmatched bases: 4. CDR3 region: CASSQGTSGSNEQFF. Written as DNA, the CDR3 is TGTGCCAGCAGCCAAGGGACTAGCGGGAGTAATGAGCAGTTCTTC.

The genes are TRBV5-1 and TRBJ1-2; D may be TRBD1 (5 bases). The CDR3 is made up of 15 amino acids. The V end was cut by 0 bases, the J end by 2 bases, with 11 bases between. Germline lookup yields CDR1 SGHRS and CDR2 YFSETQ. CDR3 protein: CASSLDGGFNYGYTF. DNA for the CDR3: TGCGCCAGCAGCTTGGATGGGGGTTTCAACTATGGCTACACCTTC.

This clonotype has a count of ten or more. The CDR3 is CASSPSGAVKTQYF. The DNA of the CDR3 is TGTGCCAGCAGTCCCTCGGGGGCTGTCAAGACCCAGTACTTC. V usage is TRBV7-2 and J usage is TRBJ2-5, with D perhaps assigned TRBD1 or TRBD2 (6 bases each). This CDR3 has 14 residues. The V gene's germline CDR1 is SGHTA and CDR2 FQGNSA. The V end lost 6 bases, the J end lost 6 bases, and 17 bases lay between the germline ends.

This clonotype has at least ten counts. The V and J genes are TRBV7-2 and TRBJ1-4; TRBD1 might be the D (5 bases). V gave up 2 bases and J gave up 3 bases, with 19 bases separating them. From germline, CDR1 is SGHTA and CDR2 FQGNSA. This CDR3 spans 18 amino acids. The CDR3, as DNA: TGTGCCAGCAGCTTAAATGGGCAGGGCGGAATTCCTAATGAAAAACTGTTTTTT. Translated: CASSLNGQGGIPNEKLFF.

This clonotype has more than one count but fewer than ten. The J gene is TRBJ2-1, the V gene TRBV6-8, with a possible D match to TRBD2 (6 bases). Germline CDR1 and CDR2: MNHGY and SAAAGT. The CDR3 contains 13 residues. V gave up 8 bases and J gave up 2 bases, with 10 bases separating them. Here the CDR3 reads CASGTGAYNEQFF. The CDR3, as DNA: TGTGCCAGCGGAACGGGAGCCTACAATGAGCAGTTCTTC.

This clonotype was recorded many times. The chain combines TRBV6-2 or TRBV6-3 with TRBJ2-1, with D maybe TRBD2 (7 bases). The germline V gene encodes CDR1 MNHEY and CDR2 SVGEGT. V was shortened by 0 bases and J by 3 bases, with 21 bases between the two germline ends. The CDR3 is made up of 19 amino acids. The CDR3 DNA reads TGTGCCAGCAGTTACTCACTCGACTTCAGGGGAGGGCTCTACAATGAGCAGTTCTTC. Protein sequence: CASSYSLDFRGGLYNEQFF.

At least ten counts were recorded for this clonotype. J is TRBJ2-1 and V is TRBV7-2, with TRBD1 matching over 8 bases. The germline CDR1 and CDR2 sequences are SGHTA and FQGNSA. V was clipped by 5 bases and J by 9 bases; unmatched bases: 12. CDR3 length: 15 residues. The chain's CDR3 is CASSPQTGGGSEQFF. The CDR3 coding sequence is TGTGCCAGCAGCCCCCAAACAGGGGGAGGTAGTGAGCAGTTCTTC.

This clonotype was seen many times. CDR3 nucleotides: TGTGCCAGCAGCAAACCAGGGGCGGAGACCCAGTACTTC. Its translation: CASSKPGAETQYF. This sequence joins TRBV6-1 and TRBJ2-5; D is perhaps TRBD1 (6 bases). From germline, CDR1 is MNHNS and CDR2 SASEGT. V lost 6 bases, J lost 5 bases, and 13 bases lay in between. The CDR3 contains 13 residues.

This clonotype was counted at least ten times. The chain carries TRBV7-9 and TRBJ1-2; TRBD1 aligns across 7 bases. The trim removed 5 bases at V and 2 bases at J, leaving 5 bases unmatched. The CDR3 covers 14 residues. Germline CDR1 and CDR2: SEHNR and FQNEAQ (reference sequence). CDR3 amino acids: CASSPPGQNYGYTF. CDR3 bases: TGTGCCAGCAGCCCCCCGGGACAGAACTATGGCTACACCTTC.

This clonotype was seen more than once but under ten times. The CDR3: CSARDASGENTGELFF. The CDR3 coding sequence is TGCAGTGCTAGAGATGCGAGCGGAGAGAACACCGGGGAGCTGTTTTTT. The chain carries TRBV20-1 and TRBJ2-2, with D tentatively TRBD2 (5 bases). V was cut by 0 bases and J by 1 base, with 12 bases left in between. CDR3 length equals 16 residues. The V gene's germline CDR1 is DFQATT and CDR2 SNEGSKA (reference sequence).

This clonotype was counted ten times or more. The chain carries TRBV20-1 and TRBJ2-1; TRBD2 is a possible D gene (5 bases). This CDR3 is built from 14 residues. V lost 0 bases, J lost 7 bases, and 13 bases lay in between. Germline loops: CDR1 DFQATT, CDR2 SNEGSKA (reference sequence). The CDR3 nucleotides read TGCAGTGCTAGAGACGTGAGAAGAGGGAATGAGCAGTTCTTC. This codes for CSARDVRRGNEQFF.